The 8 T cell receptor beta chains reported below all come from one sample, sequenced in a study of cytotoxic CD8 clonotypes in ibrutinib-treated CLL. The assay was immunoSEQ multiplex PCR, and TCRdb's table has in-frame clones only and misses some. This sample carries about 120,000 clones, roughly 60% of them seen once, and the ten largest clones take 30% to 45%. The material was PBMCs, obtained after 24 months of ibrutinib treatment. Receptors originate from a human donor with chronic lymphocytic leukemia.

This clone was found once. This sequence joins TRBV7-3 and TRBJ2-7, with D possibly matching TRBD2 (6 bases). Trimming cost V 5 bases and J 5 bases, with 13 bases left between them. The length of the CDR3 is 13 residues. CDR1 is SGHTA and CDR2 is FQGTGA in the germline V gene. Written as DNA, the CDR3 is TGTGCCAGCAGCCCAGGACCGGGGGACGAGCAGTACTTC. Protein sequence: CASSPGPGDEQYF. Filled out from reference TRBV7-3 and TRBJ2-7, the complete variable domain reads GAGVSQTPSNKVTEKGKYVELRCDPISGHTALYWYRQSLGQGPEFLIYFQGTGAADDSGLPNDRFFAVRPEGSVSTLKIQRTERGDSAVYLCASSPGPGDEQYFGPGTRLTVT.

The V and J genes are TRBV9 and TRBJ2-2; weak D call: TRBD1 (6 bases). This CDR3 is 15 amino acids long. Germline V CDR1 and CDR2: SGDLS, YYNGEE. V shed 4 bases and J shed 3 bases, with 13 bases lying between them. The CDR3 region has the DNA TGTGCCAGCAGCCTAGGGCCAGGGGACACCGGGGAGCTGTTTTTT. As protein: CASSLGPGDTGELFF. The full variable domain, its missing parts supplied by reference TRBV9 and TRBJ2-2, is DSGVTQTPKHLITATGQRVTLRCSPRSGDLSVYWYQQSLDQGLQFLIQYYNGEERAKGNILERFSAQQFPDLHSELNLSSLELGDSALYFCASSLGPGDTGELFFGEGSRLTVL.

Only a few counts were recorded for this clone. The chain uses TRBV25-1 and TRBJ2-1; a possible D gene is TRBD2 (5 bases). CDR1 and CDR2 (germline): MGHDK, SYGVNS. The CDR3 spans 13 residues. Trimming cost V 5 bases and J 8 bases, with 13 bases left between them. In DNA form, the CDR3 reads TGTGCCAGCAGTCGACACGGGCGGGATGAGCAGTTCTTC. It codes for CASSRHGRDEQFF.

The chain has TRBV7-2 and TRBJ2-5; 10 bases align to TRBD2. CDR1 is SGHTA, CDR2 FQGNSA, per germline. This CDR3 contains 14 residues. The ends lost 6 bases at V and 4 bases at J; junction bases unmatched: 5. This CDR3 is CASRIAGGAETQYF. DNA for the CDR3: TGTGCCAGCAGGATAGCGGGGGGAGCAGAGACCCAGTACTTC.

The chain is built from TRBV5-6 and TRBJ2-7; tentatively, D is TRBD1 (6 bases). Germline CDR1 SGHDT, CDR2 YYEEEE. This CDR3 has 15 amino acids. V shed 6 bases and J shed 6 bases, with 22 bases lying between them. CDR3 nucleotides: TGTGCCAGCACACAACGTACAGGGTTAGTAGGCGAGCAGTACTTC. This codes for CASTQRTGLVGEQYF.

The CDR3 DNA is TGTGCCAGCAGCTCCAGGACCACCCCGGCGGCAGATACGCAGTATTTT. This translates into CASSSRTTPAADTQYF. The chain employs TRBV7-3 and TRBJ2-3; no reliable D call. This CDR3 spans 16 amino acids. From germline, CDR1 is SGHTA and CDR2 FQGTGA. V was shortened by 4 bases and J by 4 bases, with 18 bases between the two germline ends. Full variable domain (outside the CDR3, taken from reference TRBV7-3 and TRBJ2-3): GAGVSQTPSNKVTEKGKYVELRCDPISGHTALYWYRQSLGQGPEFLIYFQGTGAADDSGLPNDRFFAVRPEGSVSTLKIQRTERGDSAVYLCASSSRTTPAADTQYFGPGTRLTVL.

The chain is built from TRBV5-1 and TRBJ2-3; 10 bases align to TRBD1. In germline, CDR1 is SGHRS, CDR2 YFSETQ. The CDR3 consists of 15 residues. The ends lost 3 bases at V and 5 bases at J; junction bases unmatched: 6. The CDR3: CASSWGTGAKDTQYF. The DNA for the CDR3 is TGCGCCAGCAGCTGGGGGACAGGGGCGAAAGATACGCAGTATTTT.

This clone has just a few counts. This chain links TRBV6-5 with TRBJ2-5; no clear D. V was pared by 0 bases and J by 7 bases, with 9 bases between. This CDR3 contains 13 residues. Germline V gene data show CDR1 as MNHEY and CDR2 as SVGAGI. CDR3 nucleotides: TGTGCCAGCAGTTACTCGGAAAAGGGGACCCAGTACTTC. The encoded protein is CASSYSEKGTQYF.